This T cell receptor beta chain originates from a study of T cells in Graves' hyperthyroidism and ophthalmopathy. Study results and caveats: The model made its ophthalmopathy prediction, and onset followed a median approximately six months later. Most clonotypes expanded in the thyroid (above 0.001) were also present in blood.

The source material, RNA transcripts, was used to amplify TCR beta CDR3 regions. HTBI primers were used for first-round RT-PCR of the TCR CDR3. TCRdb itself ran the multiplex PCR reads through MiXCR, one entry per CDR3 protein. The sample carries some 510,000 distinct CDR3 sequences, around 45% recorded once. Exclusion of patients followed from uncontrolled infection, other autoimmune disease, pregnancy or lactation. Clinical symptoms, serum thyroxine and TRAb, thyroid ultrasound and orbital computed tomography were used for the diagnoses. Germline assignment: CDR1 LNHDA and CDR2 SQIVND (reference sequence). The CDR3 has 11 residues. Trimming stripped 10 bases from V and 7 bases from J, with 14 bases between. There are a few counts of this clonotype. The antigen is undetermined.

Sequencing used peripheral blood or thyroid tissue (not recorded which). The clonotype comes from a woman in her late teens or twenties with Graves' hyperthyroidism. This chain joins TRBV19 and TRBJ2-7, with D tentatively TRBD1 (5 bases). The CDR3 spells CATGPGAEQYF. The CDR3 region has the DNA TGTGCCACCGGCCCTGGGGCGGAGCAGTACTTC.